The 29 T cell receptor beta chains below were found in one sample sequenced in a study of cytomegalovirus exposure and HLA in healthy donors. Primers included in the PCR were 60 Vbeta and 13 Jbeta primers. Profiling relied on immunoSEQ multiplex PCR, and the TCRdb table lists in-frame clones only, not all of them. In the table there are about 190,000 clones, roughly 81% of which are singletons. The specimen sequenced was PBMCs. These receptors originate from a woman aged 25-40 years in good health and CMV-seropositive.

The genes are TRBV6-4 and TRBJ2-3; a weak D match, TRBD2 (6 bases). Germline V gene sequence: CDR1 MRHNA, CDR2 SNTAGT. This CDR3 comprises 15 residues. V was trimmed by 3 bases and J by 0 bases, leaving 10 bases between them. For the CDR3, the DNA is TGTGCCAGCAGTGAAAACAGCGGGAGCACAGATACGCAGTATTTT. Protein: CASSENSGSTDTQYF.

V usage is TRBV27 and J usage is TRBJ1-2; 10 bases align to TRBD1. The V gene end was trimmed by 5 bases and the J gene end by 6 bases; junction bases not matched to a gene: 3. The V gene's germline CDR1 is MNHEY and CDR2 SMNVEV (reference sequence). The CDR3 runs 13 residues. The CDR3 DNA sequence: TGTGCCAGCAGTCGACAGGGGGCGGATGGCTACACCTTC. Its translation: CASSRQGADGYTF.

The chain recombines TRBV5-1 with TRBJ2-7; 9 bases agree with TRBD1. Germline trimming cut 5 bases from V and 4 bases from J; bases unmatched to any gene: 4. Germline CDR1 is SGHRS and CDR2 is YFSETQ. This CDR3 spans 13 amino acids. The CDR3 nucleotides are TGCGCCAGCAGGAACAGGGGGCCTTACGAGCAGTACTTC. Its translation: CASRNRGPYEQYF.

By proportion, this clone is medium-sized. The chain carries TRBV6-5 and TRBJ2-3; D may be TRBD2 (6 bases). This CDR3 has 14 amino acids. V lost 9 bases, J lost 4 bases, and 17 bases lay in between. CDR1 MNHEY and CDR2 SVGAGI come from the germline V gene. This chain's CDR3 is CASKPGVGADTQYF. As DNA, the CDR3 is TGTGCCAGTAAACCGGGAGTTGGCGCAGATACGCAGTATTTT.

The chain employs TRBV27 and TRBJ1-5; TRBD1 is a possible D gene (5 bases). Looked up from germline, CDR1 is MNHEY and CDR2 is SMNVEV (reference sequence). There are 14 residues in the CDR3. V lost 3 bases and J lost 2, with 8 bases in between. The CDR3 loop reads CASSFGRGNQPQHF. The CDR3 bases are TGTGCCAGCAGTTTTGGCAGGGGCAATCAGCCCCAGCATTTT.

This rearrangement joins TRBV7-9 to TRBJ2-1; 8 nucleotides agree with TRBD2. The CDR3 is 14 residues long. Germline CDR1 is SEHNR and CDR2 is FQNEAQ (reference sequence). Trimming at V came to 2 bases and at J to 7 bases, leaving 4 bases not matched to a gene. CDR3 bases: TGTGCCAGCAGCTTAAGAGCGGGAGTAAATGAGCAGTTCTTC. Protein product: CASSLRAGVNEQFF.

Only a few counts were recorded for this clone. V gene TRBV10-2 combines with J gene TRBJ1-4; TRBD1 aligns across 9 bases. CDR3 length: 15 amino acids. CDR1 is WSHSY and CDR2 is SAAADI in the germline V gene. The V and J ends lost 3 bases and 2 bases, in that order; junction bases with no gene match: 1. DNA for the CDR3: TGCGCCAGCAGTGAAACAGGGGGCACTAATGAAAAACTGTTTTTT. Its protein product is CASSETGGTNEKLFF.

The rearrangement links TRBV10-1 to TRBJ2-5; TRBD2 matches 10 bases. In germline, CDR1 is WNHNN, CDR2 SYGVQD (reference sequence). The J segment lost 5 bases and the V segment lost 8 bases, leaving 8 bases of the junction unmatched. The CDR3 spans 14 residues. CDR3 sequence reads: CASSPSGSRETQYF. The CDR3 nucleotides are TGCGCCAGCTCACCTAGCGGGAGTCGCGAGACCCAGTACTTC.

This chain joins TRBV11-2 and TRBJ2-2, with TRBD1 matching over 10 bases. Trimming at V came to 11 bases and at J to 1 base, leaving 13 bases not matched to a gene. Germline V gene data show CDR1 as SGHAT and CDR2 as FQNNGV. The CDR3 length is 17 residues. The CDR3 DNA reads as TGTGCCTTTAGGGGATACCGGGACAGGGGGAACACCGGGGAGCTGTTTTTT. It yields the protein CAFRGYRDRGNTGELFF.

V gene TRBV4-1 combines with J gene TRBJ1-2, with 7 bases aligning to TRBD1. CDR3 length: 13 residues. Germline trimming cut 5 bases from V and 7 bases from J; bases unmatched to any gene: 7. CDR1 and CDR2 from the germline V gene are MGHRA and YSYEKL. The CDR3, as DNA: TGCGCCAGCAGCGCACGGGACAGTGTTGGCTACACCTTC. It specifies CASSARDSVGYTF.

This clone was detected once. This chain connects TRBV6-5 to TRBJ2-7; 10 bases agree with TRBD2. In germline, CDR1 is MNHEY, CDR2 SVGAGI. The junction had 2 bases not matched to a gene; V was cut back by 6 bases and J by 3 bases. The CDR3 has 13 residues. The CDR3 sequence is CASRLAGDYEQYF. The CDR3, as DNA: TGTGCCAGCAGGCTAGCGGGAGACTACGAGCAGTACTTC.

The chain uses TRBV19 and TRBJ2-3, with 12 nucleotides matching TRBD2. V lost 5 bases, J lost 5 bases, and 2 bases stayed unmatched. Germline assignment: CDR1 LNHDA and CDR2 SQIVND (reference sequence). The CDR3 spans 14 residues. The CDR3 reads CASSGLAGRDTQYF. DNA for the CDR3: TGTGCCAGTAGTGGACTAGCGGGAAGAGATACGCAGTATTTT.

This clone was counted a single time. The CDR3 DNA reads TGTGCCAGCAGCTACGGGGGGACTAGTGAGTTCTTC. Translated: CASSYGGTSEFF. The rearrangement links TRBV7-9 to TRBJ2-1; 8 nucleotides align to TRBD2. CDR1 is SEHNR and CDR2 is FQNEAQ in the germline V gene (reference sequence). V lost 4 bases and J lost 14; bases outside the gene matches: 7. This CDR3 spans 12 amino acids.

The chain recombines TRBV11-2 with TRBJ2-2; 10 nucleotides agree with TRBD1. Germline lookup yields CDR1 SGHAT and CDR2 FQNNGV. V gave up 5 bases and J gave up 2 bases; unmatched junction bases: 5. The CDR3 is 16 amino acids. Written as DNA, the CDR3 is TGTGCCAGCAGCCCTGGGACAGGGGTCAACACCGGGGAGCTGTTTTTT. Its translation: CASSPGTGVNTGELFF.

The V and J genes are TRBV28 and TRBJ2-7; possible D gene TRBD2, 6 bases. Trimming removed 8 bases from V and 3 bases from J, with 17 bases in between. The CDR3 loop spans 14 amino acids. Looked up from germline, CDR1 is MDHEN and CDR2 is SYDVKM. The CDR3 bases are TGTGCCAGCCGGGACTTTGGGCCAAACTACGAGCAGTACTTC. This translates into CASRDFGPNYEQYF.

The chain employs TRBV18 and TRBJ1-2; D gene uncertain. Looked up from germline, CDR1 is KGHSH and CDR2 is LQKENI. V dropped 3 bases and J dropped 4 bases, with 15 bases sitting between them. This CDR3 spans 15 amino acids. The DNA of the CDR3 is TGTGCCAGCTCACCGGGAGGAACCTCATCCTATGGCTACACCTTC. Translation gives CASSPGGTSSYGYTF.

The J gene is TRBJ2-3, the V gene TRBV5-6; the D gene is possibly TRBD2 (5 bases). The germline gives CDR1 SGHDT, CDR2 YYEEEE. Trimming took 0 bases from V and 4 from J, leaving 12 bases between them. There are 15 residues in the CDR3. This CDR3 is CASSLDTLRADTQYF. The CDR3 coding sequence is TGTGCCAGCAGCTTGGATACCCTGAGGGCAGATACGCAGTATTTT.

This chain links TRBV5-1 with TRBJ2-4, with D tentatively TRBD1 (5 bases). This CDR3 comprises 18 residues. The V end lost 0 bases, the J end lost 1 base, and 17 bases lay between the germline ends. Germline V gene data show CDR1 as SGHRS and CDR2 as YFSETQ. The CDR3 reads CASSLGGPGMGAKNIQYF. CDR3 nucleotides: TGCGCCAGCAGCTTGGGGGGCCCAGGGATGGGGGCCAAAAACATTCAGTACTTC.

The chain links TRBV6-5 to TRBJ2-1; no clear D. This CDR3 spans 13 amino acids. Germline CDR1 reads MNHEY; CDR2 reads SVGAGI. Between the trimmed V and J ends, which lost 5 bases and 9 bases, there was a span of 14 bases. The CDR3 here is CASSEVGRSEQFF. In nucleotides, the CDR3 is TGTGCCAGCAGTGAGGTGGGTCGGAGTGAGCAGTTCTTC.

This chain links TRBV10-1 with TRBJ2-7, with 7 bases that match TRBD1. J lost 7 bases, V lost 2 bases, and 5 bases had no gene match. The CDR3 is 13 residues long. The germline V gene encodes CDR1 WNHNN and CDR2 SYGVQD (reference sequence). CDR3 nucleotide sequence: TGCGCCAGCAGTGAGGGGGCAGGGGGAGAGCAGTACTTC. Encoded protein: CASSEGAGGEQYF.

V usage is TRBV18 and J usage is TRBJ1-2; perhaps TRBD1 as D (6 bases). Trimming pared 3 bases from V and 5 bases from J, leaving 16 bases between. Germline loops: CDR1 KGHSH, CDR2 LQKENI. There are 15 residues in the CDR3. The CDR3 DNA sequence: TGTGCCAGCTCACCTCAGACAGGATTGGAGTATGGCTACACCTTC. Translation: CASSPQTGLEYGYTF. Supplemented by reference TRBV18 and TRBJ1-2, the full variable domain reads NAGVMQNPRHLVRRRGQEARLRCSPMKGHSHVYWYRQLPEEGLKFMVYLQKENIIDESGMPKERFSAEFPKEGPSILRIQQVVRGDSAAYFCASSPQTGLEYGYTFGSGTRLTVV.

The J gene is TRBJ1-2, the V gene TRBV2, with TRBD1 matching 12 bases. CDR3 length: 16 amino acids. The V gene end was trimmed by 8 bases and the J gene end by 4 bases; junction bases not matched to a gene: 11. Germline V CDR1 and CDR2: SNHLY, FYNNEI. The CDR3 is CASGRDRGRRGYGYTF. In nucleotides, the CDR3 is TGTGCCAGCGGCCGGGACAGGGGGCGCCGCGGCTATGGCTACACCTTC. The full variable domain, in which reference TRBV2 and TRBJ1-2 provide the parts outside the CDR3, is EPEVTQTPSHQVTQMGQEVILRCVPISNHLYFYWYRQILGQKVEFLVSFYNNEISEKSEIFDDQFSVERPDGSNFTLKIRSTKLEDSAMYFCASGRDRGRRGYGYTFGSGTRLTVV.

The chain combines TRBV27 with TRBJ1-5, with D tentatively TRBD1 (5 bases). This CDR3 region has 14 residues. Germline-derived CDR1 and CDR2 are MNHEY and SMNVEV (reference sequence). Trimming left V 4 bases short and J 3 bases short, with 10 bases between. CDR3 sequence (DNA): TGTGCCAGCAGTTCAGGGCTCTACAATCAGCCCCAGCATTTT. Amino acid sequence: CASSSGLYNQPQHF.

The chain has TRBV28 and TRBJ1-1; TRBD1 agrees at 7 bases. V trimming: 5 bases; J trimming: 0 bases; junction bases outside the gene matches: 9. CDR1 and CDR2 (germline): MDHEN, SYDVKM. CDR3 length equals 16 residues. CDR3 amino acids: CASSRPGGGMNTEAFF. The CDR3 bases are TGTGCCAGCAGTCGTCCAGGGGGAGGTATGAACACTGAAGCTTTCTTT.

This clone was seen only once. This chain links TRBV6-5 with TRBJ2-1; D uncertain. Germline assignment: CDR1 MNHEY and CDR2 SVGAGI. Deletions cut 4 bases from V and 5 bases from J, with 15 bases between. There are 15 residues in the CDR3. CDR3 sequence (DNA): TGTGCCAGCAGTTCCCCGGTTCTGCGTAACAATGAGCAGTTCTTC. It is translated as CASSSPVLRNNEQFF.

The CDR3 coding sequence is TGTGCCAGCAGTTTCCGACAGGGGGCAAAGCACGAGCAGTACTTC. Its protein is CASSFRQGAKHEQYF. The chain is built from TRBV28 and TRBJ2-7; 10 bases fit TRBD1. CDR1 is MDHEN and CDR2 is SYDVKM in the germline V gene. Trimming took 3 bases from V and 5 from J; bases not matched to a gene: 7. CDR3 length: 15 amino acids. Full variable domain (missing parts from reference TRBV28 and TRBJ2-7): DVKVTQSSRYLVKRTGEKVFLECVQDMDHENMFWYRQDPGLGLRLIYFSYDVKMKEKGDIPEGYSVSREKKERFSLILESASTNQTSMYLCASSFRQGAKHEQYFGPGTRLTVT.

The rearrangement joins TRBV14 to TRBJ2-7; 7 bases align to TRBD2. The CDR3 is 13 residues long. Germline CDR1 is SGHDN and CDR2 is FVKESK. The J segment lost 6 bases and the V segment lost 4 bases, leaving 6 bases of the junction unmatched. CDR3 residues: CASSPGLGGEQYF. The CDR3 bases are TGTGCCAGCAGCCCAGGACTAGGCGGCGAGCAGTACTTC.

The chain employs TRBV4-1 and TRBJ2-1, with D unresolved. CDR3 length: 12 amino acids. Germline V gene data show CDR1 as MGHRA and CDR2 as YSYEKL. Trimming stripped 3 bases from V and 4 bases from J, with 4 bases between. The CDR3 is CASSQAYNEQFF. As DNA, the CDR3 is TGCGCCAGCAGCCAGGCTTACAATGAGCAGTTCTTC.

The chain combines TRBV6-5 with TRBJ2-7, with D perhaps TRBD2 (6 bases). Trimming shortened V by 5 bases and J by 0 bases, and 11 bases separated the two germline ends. In germline, CDR1 is MNHEY, CDR2 SVGAGI. The CDR3 contains 14 residues. CDR3 amino acids: CASSGDGGSYEQYF. CDR3 DNA: TGTGCCAGCAGTGGGGACGGGGGCTCCTACGAGCAGTACTTC.